The source of this T cell receptor (beta chain) is a study of T cells in Graves' hyperthyroidism and ophthalmopathy. As for this clonotype: Its antigen is unknown.

Uncontrolled infection, other autoimmune disease, pregnancy or lactation excluded patients. Notes on the study in general: A model of 13 V-J pairs discriminated ophthalmopathy from stable hyperthyroidism. Most thyroid clonotypes that were expanded above 0.001 also turned up in blood. The model predicted ophthalmopathy a median approximately seven months before onset.

This CDR3 region has 14 residues. The V and J ends lost 5 bases and 2 bases respectively, with 12 bases between them. Germline V CDR1 and CDR2: SEHNR, FQNEAQ (reference sequence). Amplification yielded TCR beta CDR3 regions, with RNA transcripts as the source. The primer set for the first-round RT-PCR of the TCR CDR3 was HTBI. From the multiplex PCR reads, TCRdb called clonotypes with MiXCR, one entry per CDR3 protein. Here the sample spans 480,000 or so distinct CDR3 sequences, 46% being singletons. The chain has TRBV7-9 and TRBJ1-1; a possible D gene is TRBD1 (5 bases). Sample: peripheral blood or thyroid tissue (not recorded which). This TCR derives from an adult woman with Graves' disease, either hyperthyroidism or ophthalmopathy (not recorded which). The DNA of the CDR3 is TGTGCCAGCAGCCTCACCAGGGAAAACACTGAAGCTTTCTTT. This gives the protein CASSLTRENTEAFF.